One T cell receptor (beta chain) is described in this entry. No antigen is known for it. The data belong to a study of OX40 agonist ivuxolimab in advanced cancers. Study-level background: With ivuxolimab, an agonistic anti-OX40 (CD134) antibody, patients were treated. Ivuxolimab was administered intravenously to patients at 0.01 to 10 mg/kg every 2 weeks. Study observations and caveats: Partial responders receiving 0.1-3.0 mg/kg showed among the lowest clonal expansion.

Sequencing was performed with immunoSEQ multiplex PCR; in TCRdb, only in-frame clones are kept and a portion is missing. The sample yields fewer than 85,000 clones, about 80% seen once. CDR3 length: 15 amino acids. V gave up 3 bases and J gave up 2 bases; unmatched junction bases: 6. The germline CDR1 and CDR2 sequences are SGDLS and YYNGEE. This receptor was obtained from an adult with an advanced solid tumor such as melanoma, head and neck, liver or kidney cancer. The sequences come from CD4+ or CD8+ T cells sorted from blood, collected in a trial of the OX40 agonist ivuxolimab. The V gene is TRBV9, the J gene TRBJ2-7, with 9 bases fitting TRBD1. As DNA, the CDR3 is TGTGCCAGCAGCGCTTCCGGGACAGGGCCCTACGAGCAGTACTTC. It yields the protein CASSASGTGPYEQYF.